A selection of T cell receptor beta chains follows, all from one sample in a study of shared clonotypes between healthy human individuals. Clones were sequenced by immunoSEQ multiplex PCR, and TCRdb holds only the in-frame ones, with some missing. This sample carries some 2,000,000 clones, roughly 94% of them seen once, and the ten largest clones take 0.1% to 0.15%. Material for sequencing was naive CD4+ T cells sorted from blood. The receptors were sampled from a man aged 18 to 30 in good health. Both conserved end residues are part of each CDR3. D genes are given only for firm matches. Expanded clones are given a class, and other clones once, few, many or no size at all.

clone_size | j_call | v_call | d_call | cdr3_aa | cdr3_nt
NA | TRBJ1-5 | TRBV7-2 | NA | CASSLVGGSNQPQHF | TGTGCCAGCAGCTTAGTCGGGGGAAGCAATCAGCCCCAGCATTTT
NA | TRBJ2-7 | TRBV15 | NA | CATSRWGTGAYEQYF | TGTGCCACCAGCAGATGGGGGACCGGGGCCTACGAGCAGTACTTC
NA | TRBJ2-1 | TRBV5-1 | TRBD2 | CASNGLAGGVNEQFF | TGCGCCAGCAATGGACTAGCGGGGGGCGTCAATGAGCAGTTCTTC
NA | TRBJ2-7 | TRBV28 | TRBD2 | CASQTSLRYYEQYF | TGTGCCAGCCAGACTAGCCTGAGGTACTACGAGCAGTACTTC
NA | TRBJ1-1 | TRBV6-1 | NA | CASSELQAAEAFF | TGTGCCAGCAGTGAATTACAGGCAGCTGAAGCTTTCTTT
NA | TRBJ2-6 | TRBV7-9 | NA | CASSLVSVGIRANVLTF | TGTGCCAGCAGCTTAGTGAGTGTCGGAATTCGGGCCAACGTCCTGACTTTC
NA | TRBJ2-7 | TRBV20-1 | TRBD1 | CSVDRAGEQYF | TGCAGTGTGGACAGGGCCGGCGAGCAGTACTTC
NA | TRBJ2-4 | TRBV18 | TRBD2 | CASSPPNSVASGSGGWGKNIQYF | TGTGCCAGCTCACCACCGAACTCAGTGGCTAGCGGGAGCGGGGGATGGGGCAAAAACATTCAGTACTTC
NA | TRBJ1-1 | TRBV18 | TRBD1 | CASSPLTGGSTEAFF | TGTGCCAGCTCACCACTCACAGGGGGGAGCACTGAAGCTTTCTTT
NA | TRBJ1-1 | TRBV5-1 | NA | CASSQQGTNTEAFF | TGCGCCAGCAGCCAACAGGGAACTAACACTGAAGCTTTCTTT
NA | TRBJ2-2 | TRBV6-6 | NA | CASSFGQTNTGELFF | TGTGCCAGCAGTTTTGGACAGACTAACACCGGGGAGCTGTTTTTT
NA | TRBJ2-1 | TRBV5-8 | NA | CASSLMSYNEQFF | TGTGCCAGCAGCTTGATGTCCTACAATGAGCAGTTCTTC
NA | TRBJ2-7 | TRBV6-5 | TRBD1 | CASSYSGTGYEQYF | TGTGCCAGCAGTTACTCCGGGACAGGTTACGAGCAGTACTTC
NA | TRBJ2-3 | TRBV13 | TRBD2 | CASSSGLVTDTQYF | TGTGCCAGCAGCTCTGGACTAGTCACAGATACGCAGTATTTT
NA | TRBJ1-6 | TRBV30 | NA | CAWKSGSPLHF | TGTGCCTGGAAGTCCGGATCACCCCTCCACTTT
NA | TRBJ2-3 | TRBV4-1 | TRBD2 | CASSPLAGGFSTDTQYF | TGCGCCAGCAGCCCGCTAGCGGGCGGGTTTAGCACAGATACGCAGTATTTT
NA | TRBJ1-1 | TRBV5-1 | NA | CASSPDFGEAFF | TGCGCCAGCAGCCCTGATTTTGGTGAAGCTTTCTTT
few | TRBJ1-1 | TRBV19 | TRBD1 | CASSRTGGTEAFF | TGTGCCAGTAGTCGGACAGGCGGAACTGAAGCTTTCTTT
NA | TRBJ2-2 | TRBV6-1 | NA | CASRVTGANTGELFF | TGTGCCAGCAGGGTCACGGGGGCGAACACCGGGGAGCTGTTTTTT
once | TRBJ1-5 | TRBV11-2 | NA | CASSITGTDSNQPQHF | TGTGCCAGCAGCATAACCGGGACGGATAGCAATCAGCCCCAGCATTTT
NA | TRBJ2-5 | TRBV5-1 | TRBD2 | CASSFGAGGPQETQYF | TGCGCCAGCAGCTTCGGGGCGGGAGGTCCCCAAGAGACCCAGTACTTC
NA | TRBJ2-1 | TRBV5-5 | TRBD2 | CASINAGLALNEQFF | TGTGCCAGCATCAATGCCGGACTAGCGTTAAATGAGCAGTTCTTC
NA | TRBJ2-7 | TRBV2 | NA | CASSPPGRGAREQYF | TGTGCCAGCAGCCCACCTGGTAGGGGGGCAAGGGAGCAGTACTTC
NA | TRBJ2-2 | TRBV7-9 | TRBD1 | CASSLGQGASTGELFF | TGTGCCAGCAGCTTAGGACAGGGGGCTAGCACCGGGGAGCTGTTTTTT
NA | TRBJ1-2 | TRBV5-1 | TRBD1 | CASSSGDRYYGYTF | TGCGCCAGCAGCTCGGGGGACAGATACTATGGCTACACCTTC
NA | TRBJ2-7 | TRBV2 | TRBD1 | CATARDRSTLEQYF | TGTGCCACTGCCCGGGACAGGAGTACGTTAGAGCAGTACTTC
NA | TRBJ2-5 | TRBV30 | NA | CAWSSPGHMEETQYF | TGTGCCTGGAGTTCCCCGGGCCATATGGAAGAGACCCAGTACTTC
NA | TRBJ2-5 | TRBV10-3 | NA | CAISETGLQETQYF | TGTGCCATCAGCGAAACGGGGCTACAAGAGACCCAGTACTTC
once | TRBJ2-7 | TRBV13 | TRBD2 | CASSPHRLAGPTYEQYF | TGTGCCAGCAGCCCTCACCGGCTAGCGGGACCCACCTACGAGCAGTACTTC
NA | TRBJ2-5 | TRBV7-2 | TRBD2 | CASTAGVRETQYF | TGTGCCAGTACAGCGGGAGTTAGAGAGACCCAGTACTTC
many | TRBJ1-6 | TRBV27 | TRBD1 | CASSLYRATGSSYNSPLHF | TGTGCCAGCAGTTTATATAGGGCGACAGGGAGCTCCTATAATTCACCCCTCCACTTT
NA | TRBJ2-3 | TRBV5-1 | TRBD2 | CASSLRLAGSDTQYF | TGCGCCAGCAGCTTAAGGCTAGCGGGATCAGATACGCAGTATTTT
NA | TRBJ1-5 | TRBV19 | NA | CASTRHRDQPQHF | TGTGCCAGTACCCGTCACAGGGATCAGCCCCAGCATTTT
few | TRBJ2-7 | TRBV19 | NA | CASSPRQAGSYEQYF | TGTGCCAGTAGTCCTCGGCAGGCTGGCTCCTACGAGCAGTACTTC
NA | TRBJ2-1 | TRBV10-2 | NA | CASSEFVRGNEQFF | TGCGCCAGCAGTGAGTTTGTTAGGGGCAATGAGCAGTTCTTC
NA | TRBJ2-1 | TRBV6-5 | TRBD1 | CASSSKQGARSEQFF | TGTGCCAGCAGTTCAAAACAGGGGGCGCGAAGTGAGCAGTTCTTC
NA | TRBJ2-2 | TRBV4-1 | NA | CASSHILGANTGELFF | TGCGCCAGCAGCCATATCTTAGGGGCGAACACCGGGGAGCTGTTTTTT
NA | TRBJ1-1 | TRBV10-1 | NA | CASSDTGNTEAFF | TGCGCCAGCAGCGATACAGGGAACACTGAAGCTTTCTTT
many | TRBJ2-5 | TRBV20-1 | NA | CSARQETQYF | TGCAGTGCTAGACAAGAGACCCAGTACTTC
NA | TRBJ2-1 | TRBV29-1 | NA | CSHNPGGAYNEQFF | TGCAGCCATAACCCTGGCGGGGCCTACAATGAGCAGTTCTTC